This entry concerns a single T cell receptor beta chain. This receptor's antigen is unknown. Within one base of it there is no much larger clone, and no base qualities were kept. The CDR3 covers 15 residues, taking in both the cysteine and the phenylalanine. Only CDR3 DNA is held: 45 bases, read in frame from base 1. Looking up the germline V gene yields CDR1 SNHLY and CDR2 FYNNEI. V is cut back by 1 base and J by 3 bases, with 2 bases in the junction unmatched. The protocol used for the library was the immunoSEQ multiplex PCR assay. For TCR sequencing, RNA was extracted from every sample and reverse transcribed into cDNA to serve as template. First-strand cDNA was synthesized with SuperScript III using a 2:1 mix of oligo-dT and random hexamers. A synthetic immune receptor repertoire was used to measure amplification bias, and any remaining bias was corrected computationally. In the original analysis: After raw reads were preprocessed to remove errors, the CDR3 was defined following IMGT conventions as running from the conserved cysteine to phenylalanine. Clonality was calculated as 1 minus Shannon entropy normalized by log2 of the number of productive unique TCRs. Whether each scalp clone was CD4 or CD8 was inferred by checking scalp TCRbeta sequences against the CD4 and CD8 repertoires from sorted blood. Imported from immuneACCESS, the table was reduced by TCRdb to in-frame sequences with V and J called. These copies leave out some clones; in studies compared against another copy, an unresolved V gene accounts for under half, and the cause of the remainder is not known. The V and J calls and clone size were taken over from that table, and D and trimming were inferred from the DNA. The sample profile shows about 300,000 clones; 58% of them were found once. The ten largest clones represent under 2% of the sample.

This record comes from a study of CD8+ T cells in alopecia areata (dated by TCRdb to 2016 to 2019). Looking at the study overall: The treated patients took part in an open-label pilot trial in which moderate-to-severe alopecia areata was treated with oral tofacitinib at 5 to 10 mg twice daily. Amplification of TCRbeta CDR3 regions was done by immunoSEQ multiplex PCR using 35 Vbeta forward primers and 13 Jbeta reverse primers. Biopsies were taken from tofacitinib-treated patients at baseline and at 4 and 24 weeks of treatment, and a later scalp biopsy was taken in several of the tofacitinib-treated patients. To study T cell clonal expansion in alopecia areata, the researchers applied high-throughput TCRbeta sequencing to both the C3H/HeJ mouse model and human patients. The RNA source kit depended on sample type: the PAXgene miRNA kit for fixed scalp, the miRNeasy kit for PBMCs, and the RNeasy kit for mouse skin. In humans, TCRbeta sequencing was performed on scalp tissue and on sorted CD4+ and CD8+ peripheral blood T cells from healthy controls and from patients with patchy or totalis/universalis alopecia areata. In treated patients, disease severity was measured using the SALT score, which gives the percentage of scalp surface area affected. Tofacitinib was administered for 6 to 18 months, and 6 months of follow-up off drug were then conducted to assess delayed response and recurrence. Scalp clonality was compared across normal scalp (n=4), patchy alopecia areata scalp (n=8), and alopecia totalis/universalis scalp (n=8). Summary of the overall study and its limitations: During tofacitinib treatment, many expanded lesional clones stuck around in both scalp and blood, and this persistence may partly explain why relapse happens after treatment is stopped. TCR sequences shared between patients were less clear than in mice, possibly partly because of HLA diversity in the patient population. Because the treated cohort was small and had only one nonresponder, larger studies are needed to examine links between baseline CD8+ expansion and response. Compared with normal scalp, lesional scalp had higher clonality and more expanded CD8+ clones, particularly in alopecia totalis/universalis, a pattern that suggests antigenic drive. Tofacitinib significantly decreased scalp clonality and the number of expanded CD8+ clones among the top 100 scalp clones. Scalp TCR repertoire analysis is complicated because resident alphabeta T cells in normal human skin are also sequenced, whereas mouse skin is dominated by gammadelta T cells.

The time point label, read with the paper, signifies: 20 to 30 weeks on oral tofacitinib. The treatment or condition label of this sample denotes: oral pan-JAK inhibitor, 5-10 mg twice daily. Lesional scalp punch biopsies and peripheral blood were collected from alopecia areata patients. PBMCs were separated by density centrifugation and stained for CD3, CD4 and CD8, after which CD4+ and CD8+ T cells were sorted on a FACSAria. The chain is encoded by TRBV2 joined to TRBJ2-7; the central 11 bases match TRBD2. The clonotype comes from a human donor with alopecia areata. Sample: CD4+ T cells sorted from blood, taken at week 24, from a patient treated with tofacitinib. CDR3 protein: CASSEDLAGGYEQYF. The DNA sequence reads TGTGCCAGCAGTGAAGACCTAGCGGGGGGCTACGAGCAGTACTTC.